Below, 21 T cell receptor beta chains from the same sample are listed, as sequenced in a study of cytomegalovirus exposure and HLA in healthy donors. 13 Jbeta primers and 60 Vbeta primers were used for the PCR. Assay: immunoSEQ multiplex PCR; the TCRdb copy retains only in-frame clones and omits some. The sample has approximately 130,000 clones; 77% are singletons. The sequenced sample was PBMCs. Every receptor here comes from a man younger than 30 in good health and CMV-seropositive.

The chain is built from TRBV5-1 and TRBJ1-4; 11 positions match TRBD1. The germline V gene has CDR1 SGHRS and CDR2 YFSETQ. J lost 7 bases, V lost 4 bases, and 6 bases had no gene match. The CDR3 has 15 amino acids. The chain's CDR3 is CASSRTGGAGEKLFF. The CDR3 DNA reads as TGCGCCAGCAGCAGGACAGGGGGCGCGGGTGAAAAACTGTTTTTT.

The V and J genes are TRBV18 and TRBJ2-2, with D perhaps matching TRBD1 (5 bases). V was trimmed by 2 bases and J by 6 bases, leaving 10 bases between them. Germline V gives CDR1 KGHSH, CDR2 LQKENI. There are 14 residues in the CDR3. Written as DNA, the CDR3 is TGTGCCAGCTCACCAACAGGTTCCCCCGGGGAGCTGTTTTTT. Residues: CASSPTGSPGELFF. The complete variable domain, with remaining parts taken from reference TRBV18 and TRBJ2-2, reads NAGVMQNPRHLVRRRGQEARLRCSPMKGHSHVYWYRQLPEEGLKFMVYLQKENIIDESGMPKERFSAEFPKEGPSILRIQQVVRGDSAAYFCASSPTGSPGELFFGEGSRLTVL.

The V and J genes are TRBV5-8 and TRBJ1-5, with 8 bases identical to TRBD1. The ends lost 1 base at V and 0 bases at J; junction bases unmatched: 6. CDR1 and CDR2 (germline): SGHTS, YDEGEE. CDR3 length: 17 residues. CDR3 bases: TGTGCCAGCAGCTTGCTCAGGGGGCCCTATAGCAATCAGCCCCAGCATTTT. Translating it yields CASSLLRGPYSNQPQHF.

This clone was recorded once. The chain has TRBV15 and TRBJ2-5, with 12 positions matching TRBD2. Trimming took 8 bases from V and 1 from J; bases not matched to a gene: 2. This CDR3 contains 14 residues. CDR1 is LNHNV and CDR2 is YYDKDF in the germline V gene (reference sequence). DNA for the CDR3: TGTGCCACCTCTAGCGGGGGGGCCCAAGAGACCCAGTACTTC. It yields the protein CATSSGGAQETQYF.

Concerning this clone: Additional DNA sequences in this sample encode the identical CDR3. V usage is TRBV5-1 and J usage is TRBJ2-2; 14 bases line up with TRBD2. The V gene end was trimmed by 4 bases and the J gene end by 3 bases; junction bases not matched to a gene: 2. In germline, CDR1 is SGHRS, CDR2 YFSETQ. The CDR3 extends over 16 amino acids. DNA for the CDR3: TGCGCCAGCAGCGTGGGACTAGCGGGGGACACCGGGGAGCTGTTTTTT. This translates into CASSVGLAGDTGELFF. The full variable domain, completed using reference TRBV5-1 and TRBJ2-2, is KAGVTQTPRYLIKTRGQQVTLSCSPISGHRSVSWYQQTPGQGLQFLFEYFSETQRNKGNFPGRFSGRQFSNSRSEMNVSTLELGDSALYLCASSVGLAGDTGELFFGEGSRLTVL.

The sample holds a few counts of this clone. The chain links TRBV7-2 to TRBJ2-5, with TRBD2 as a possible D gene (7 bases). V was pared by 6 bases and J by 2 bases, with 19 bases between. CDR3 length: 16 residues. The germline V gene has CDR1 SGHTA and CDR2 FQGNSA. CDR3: CASRRGGAQPQETQYF. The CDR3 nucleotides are TGTGCCAGCAGGCGAGGGGGGGCGCAACCTCAAGAGACCCAGTACTTC.

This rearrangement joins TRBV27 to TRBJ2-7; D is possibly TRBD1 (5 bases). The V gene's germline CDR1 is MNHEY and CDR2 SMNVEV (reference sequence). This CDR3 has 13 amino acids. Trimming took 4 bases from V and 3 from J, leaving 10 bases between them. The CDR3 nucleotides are TGTGCCAGCAGTTCCCCAGGGTTCTACGAGCAGTACTTC. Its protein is CASSSPGFYEQYF.

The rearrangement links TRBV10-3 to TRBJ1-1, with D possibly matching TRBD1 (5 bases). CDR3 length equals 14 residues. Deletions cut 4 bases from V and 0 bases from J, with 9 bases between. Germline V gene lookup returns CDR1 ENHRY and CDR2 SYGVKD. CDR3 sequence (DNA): TGTGCCATCAGTGCGCAGGGCATGAACACTGAAGCTTTCTTT. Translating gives CAISAQGMNTEAFF.

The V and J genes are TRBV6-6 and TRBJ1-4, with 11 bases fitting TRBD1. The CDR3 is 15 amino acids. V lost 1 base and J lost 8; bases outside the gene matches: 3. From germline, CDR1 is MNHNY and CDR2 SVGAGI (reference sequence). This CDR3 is CASSYFRDRGEKLFF. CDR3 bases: TGTGCCAGCAGTTACTTCCGGGACAGGGGGGAAAAACTGTTTTTT.

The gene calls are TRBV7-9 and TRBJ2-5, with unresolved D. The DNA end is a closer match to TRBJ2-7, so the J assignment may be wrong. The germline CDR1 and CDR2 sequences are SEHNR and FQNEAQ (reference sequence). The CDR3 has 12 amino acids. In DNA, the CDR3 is TGTGCCAGCAGCCCCCCCACCTTCGAGCAGTACTTC. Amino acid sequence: CASSPPTFEQYF.

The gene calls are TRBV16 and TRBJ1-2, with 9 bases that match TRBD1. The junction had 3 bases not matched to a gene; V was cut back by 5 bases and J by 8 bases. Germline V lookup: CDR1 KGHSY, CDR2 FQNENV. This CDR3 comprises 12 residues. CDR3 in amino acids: CASSGTGRGYTF. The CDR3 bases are TGTGCCAGCAGCGGGACAGGGCGAGGCTACACCTTC.

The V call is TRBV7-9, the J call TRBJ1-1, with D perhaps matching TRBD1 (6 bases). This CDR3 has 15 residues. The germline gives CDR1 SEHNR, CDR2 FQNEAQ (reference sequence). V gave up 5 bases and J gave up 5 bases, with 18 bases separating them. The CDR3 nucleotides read TGTGCCAGCAGCGCAATACAGGGCCGGGCGACTGAAGCTTTCTTT. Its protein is CASSAIQGRATEAFF.

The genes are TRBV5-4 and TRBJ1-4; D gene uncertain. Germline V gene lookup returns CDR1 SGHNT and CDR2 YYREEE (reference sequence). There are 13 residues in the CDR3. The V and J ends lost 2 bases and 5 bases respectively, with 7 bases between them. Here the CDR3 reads CASSFAGNEKLFF. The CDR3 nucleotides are TGTGCCAGCAGCTTTGCGGGAAATGAAAAACTGTTTTTT. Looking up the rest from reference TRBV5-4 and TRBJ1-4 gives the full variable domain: ETGVTQSPTHLIKTRGQQVTLRCSSQSGHNTVSWYQQALGQGPQFIFQYYREEENGRGNFPPRFSGLQFPNYSSELNVNALELDDSALYLCASSFAGNEKLFFGSGTQLSVL.

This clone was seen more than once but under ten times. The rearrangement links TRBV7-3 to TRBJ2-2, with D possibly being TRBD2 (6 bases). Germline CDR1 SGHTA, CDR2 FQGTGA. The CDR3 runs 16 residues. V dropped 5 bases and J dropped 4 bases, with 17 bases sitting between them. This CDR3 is CASSPPGEVFTGELFF. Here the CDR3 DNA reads TGTGCCAGCAGCCCCCCGGGGGAAGTTTTCACCGGGGAGCTGTTTTTT.

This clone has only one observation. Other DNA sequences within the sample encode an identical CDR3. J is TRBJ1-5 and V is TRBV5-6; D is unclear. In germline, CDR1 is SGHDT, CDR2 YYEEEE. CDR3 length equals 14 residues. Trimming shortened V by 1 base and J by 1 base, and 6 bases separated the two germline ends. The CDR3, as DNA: TGTGCCAGCAGCTTGCGCGGAAGCAATCAGCCCCAGCATTTT. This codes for CASSLRGSNQPQHF. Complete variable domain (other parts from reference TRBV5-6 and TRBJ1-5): DAGVTQSPTHLIKTRGQQVTLRCSPKSGHDTVSWYQQALGQGPQFIFQYYEEEERQRGNFPDRFSGHQFPNYSSELNVNALLLGDSALYLCASSLRGSNQPQHFGDGTRLSIL.

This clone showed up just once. CDR3 sequence reads: CATSRSPRGSGSGELFF. In DNA, the CDR3 is TGTGCCACCAGCAGATCCCCGCGGGGCTCCGGTTCCGGGGAGCTGTTTTTT. V gene TRBV15 combines with J gene TRBJ2-2; D possibly corresponds to TRBD2 (6 bases). The germline gives CDR1 LNHNV, CDR2 YYDKDF (reference sequence). CDR3 size: 17 residues. V dropped 2 bases and J dropped 6 bases, with 19 bases sitting between them.

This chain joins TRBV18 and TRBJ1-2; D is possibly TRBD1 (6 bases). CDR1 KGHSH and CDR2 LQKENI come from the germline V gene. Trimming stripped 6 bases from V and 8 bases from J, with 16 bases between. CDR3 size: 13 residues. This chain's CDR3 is CASSQGGARGYTF. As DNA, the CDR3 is TGTGCCAGCTCCCAAGGGGGGGCAAGGGGCTACACCTTC.

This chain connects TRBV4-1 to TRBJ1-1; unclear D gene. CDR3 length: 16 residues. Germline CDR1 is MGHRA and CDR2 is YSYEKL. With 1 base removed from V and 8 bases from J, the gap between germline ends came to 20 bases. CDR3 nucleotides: TGCGCCAGCAGCCAAGCTTTCCTTGAGAGGTTCGGCGAAGCTTTCTTT. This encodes CASSQAFLERFGEAFF.

This CDR3 reads CASTQTGVGQPQHF. The CDR3 DNA sequence: TGTGCCAGCACCCAGACAGGGGTCGGTCAGCCCCAGCATTTT. This rearrangement joins TRBV7-8 to TRBJ1-5; 8 bases fit TRBD1. CDR3 length: 14 amino acids. Germline V gene sequence: CDR1 SGHVS, CDR2 FQNEAQ. After removal of 7 bases from V and 6 bases from J, the junction contained 8 bases not matched to a gene.

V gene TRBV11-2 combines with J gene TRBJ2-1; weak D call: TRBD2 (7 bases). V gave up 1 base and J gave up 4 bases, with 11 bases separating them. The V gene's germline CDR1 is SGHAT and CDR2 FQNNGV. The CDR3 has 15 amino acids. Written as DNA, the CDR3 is TGTGCCAGCAGCTTAGGGGGGCGGGGGTACAATGAGCAGTTCTTC. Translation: CASSLGGRGYNEQFF.

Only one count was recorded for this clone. The CDR3 DNA reads TGTGCCAGCAGTGACACCGGAGGGGATTTATACAATGAGCAGTTCTTC. Encoded protein: CASSDTGGDLYNEQFF. The chain carries TRBV25-1 and TRBJ2-1, with D perhaps matching TRBD2 (6 bases). Trimming removed 3 bases from V and 4 bases from J, with 16 bases in between. CDR1 MGHDK and CDR2 SYGVNS come from the germline V gene. The CDR3 has 16 amino acids. The entire variable domain, with the rest obtained from reference TRBV25-1 and TRBJ2-1, is as follows: EADIYQTPRYLVIGTGKKITLECSQTMGHDKMYWYQQDPGMELHLIHYSYGVNSTEKGDLSSESTVSRIRTEHFPLTLESARPSHTSQYLCASSDTGGDLYNEQFFGPGTRLTVL.